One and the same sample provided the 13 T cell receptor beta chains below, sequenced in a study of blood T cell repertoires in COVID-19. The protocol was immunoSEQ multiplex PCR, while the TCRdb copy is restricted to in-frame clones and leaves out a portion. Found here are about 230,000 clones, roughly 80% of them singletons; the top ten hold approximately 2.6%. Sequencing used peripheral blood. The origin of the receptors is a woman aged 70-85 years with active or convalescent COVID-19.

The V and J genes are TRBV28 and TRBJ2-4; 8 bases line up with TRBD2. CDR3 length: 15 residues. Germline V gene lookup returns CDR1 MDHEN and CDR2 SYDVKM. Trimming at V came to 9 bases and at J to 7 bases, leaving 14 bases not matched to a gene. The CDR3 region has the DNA TGTGCCAGTAAGACAATACAGGGACTAGTGAACATTCAGTACTTC. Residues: CASKTIQGLVNIQYF.

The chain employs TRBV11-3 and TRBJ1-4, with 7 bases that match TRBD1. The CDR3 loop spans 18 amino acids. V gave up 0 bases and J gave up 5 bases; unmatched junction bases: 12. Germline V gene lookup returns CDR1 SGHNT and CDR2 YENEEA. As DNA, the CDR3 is TGTGCCAGCAGCTTAGATCTTAGGAGGGGGCTAAGGAATGAAAAACTGTTTTTT. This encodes CASSLDLRRGLRNEKLFF.

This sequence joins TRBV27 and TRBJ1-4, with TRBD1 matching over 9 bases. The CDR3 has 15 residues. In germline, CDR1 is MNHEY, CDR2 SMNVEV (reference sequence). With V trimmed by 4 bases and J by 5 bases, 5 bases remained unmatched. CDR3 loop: CASSSSGTGNEKLFF. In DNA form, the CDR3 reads TGTGCCAGCAGTTCGTCCGGGACAGGGAATGAAAAACTGTTTTTT. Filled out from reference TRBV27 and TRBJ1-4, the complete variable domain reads EAQVTQNPRYLITVTGKKLTVTCSQNMNHEYMSWYRQDPGLGLRQIYYSMNVEVTDKGDVPEGYKVSRKEKRNFPLILESPSPNQTSLYFCASSSSGTGNEKLFFGSGTQLSVL.

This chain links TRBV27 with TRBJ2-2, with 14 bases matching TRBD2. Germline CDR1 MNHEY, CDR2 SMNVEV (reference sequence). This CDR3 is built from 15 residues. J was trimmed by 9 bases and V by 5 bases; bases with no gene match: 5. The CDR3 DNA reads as TGTGCCAGCAGTCCGGGACTAGCGGGGGTTCGGGAGCTGTTTTTT. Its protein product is CASSPGLAGVRELFF.

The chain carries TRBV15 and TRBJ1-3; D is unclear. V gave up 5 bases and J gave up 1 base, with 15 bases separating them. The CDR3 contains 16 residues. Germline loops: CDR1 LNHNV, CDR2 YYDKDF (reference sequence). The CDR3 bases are TGTGCCACCAGCCGAGTCCCGGGGTCTTCTGGAAACACCATATATTTT. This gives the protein CATSRVPGSSGNTIYF.

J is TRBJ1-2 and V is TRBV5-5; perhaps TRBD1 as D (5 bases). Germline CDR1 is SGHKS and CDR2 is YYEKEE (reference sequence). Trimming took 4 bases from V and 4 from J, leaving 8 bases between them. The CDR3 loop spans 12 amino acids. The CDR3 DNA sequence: TGTGCCAGCAGCATTGACAGCTATGGCTACACCTTC. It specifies CASSIDSYGYTF.

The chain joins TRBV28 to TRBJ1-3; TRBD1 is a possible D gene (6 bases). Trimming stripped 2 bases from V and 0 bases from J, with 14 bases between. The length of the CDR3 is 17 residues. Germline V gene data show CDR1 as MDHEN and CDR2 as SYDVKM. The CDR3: CASSLGGGHISGNTIYF. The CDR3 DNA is TGTGCCAGCAGTTTAGGGGGGGGACACATCTCTGGAAACACCATATATTTT.

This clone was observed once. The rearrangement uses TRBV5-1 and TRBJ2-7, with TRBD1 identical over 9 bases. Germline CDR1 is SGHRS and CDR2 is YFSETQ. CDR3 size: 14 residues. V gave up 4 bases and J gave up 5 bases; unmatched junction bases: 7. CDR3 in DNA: TGCGCCAGCAGCCCCTGGACAGGGGAGAACGAGCAGTACTTC. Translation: CASSPWTGENEQYF.

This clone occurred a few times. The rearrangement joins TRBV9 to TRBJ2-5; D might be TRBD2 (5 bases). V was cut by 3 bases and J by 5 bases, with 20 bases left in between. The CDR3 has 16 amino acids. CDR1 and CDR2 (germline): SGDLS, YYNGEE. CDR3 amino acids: CASSAFEGGMGETQYF. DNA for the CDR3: TGTGCCAGCAGCGCCTTCGAGGGTGGGATGGGGGAGACCCAGTACTTC.

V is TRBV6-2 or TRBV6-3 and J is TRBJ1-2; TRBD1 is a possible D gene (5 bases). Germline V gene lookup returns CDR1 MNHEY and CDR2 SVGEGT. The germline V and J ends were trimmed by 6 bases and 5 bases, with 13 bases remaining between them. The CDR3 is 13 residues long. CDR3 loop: CASSILKGYGYTF. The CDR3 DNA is TGTGCCAGCAGCATCCTGAAGGGGTATGGCTACACCTTC.

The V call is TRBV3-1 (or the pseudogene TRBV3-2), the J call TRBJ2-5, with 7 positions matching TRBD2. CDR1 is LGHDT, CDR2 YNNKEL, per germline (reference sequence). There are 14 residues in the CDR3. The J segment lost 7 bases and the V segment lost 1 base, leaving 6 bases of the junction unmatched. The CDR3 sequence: CASSQGSGGWTQYF. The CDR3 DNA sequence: TGTGCCAGCAGCCAAGGCTCGGGGGGTTGGACCCAGTACTTC.

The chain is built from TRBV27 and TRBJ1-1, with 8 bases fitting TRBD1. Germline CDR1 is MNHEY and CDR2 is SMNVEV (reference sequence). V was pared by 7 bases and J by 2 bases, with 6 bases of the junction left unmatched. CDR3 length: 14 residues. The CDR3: CASKIGQGNTEAFF. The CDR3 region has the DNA TGTGCCAGCAAAATAGGACAGGGAAACACTGAAGCTTTCTTT.

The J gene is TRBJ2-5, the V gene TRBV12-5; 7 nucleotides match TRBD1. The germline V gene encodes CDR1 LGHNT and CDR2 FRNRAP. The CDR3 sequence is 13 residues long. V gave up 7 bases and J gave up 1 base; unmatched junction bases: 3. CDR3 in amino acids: CASANRGQETQYF. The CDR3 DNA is TGTGCTAGTGCGAACAGGGGCCAAGAGACCCAGTACTTC.